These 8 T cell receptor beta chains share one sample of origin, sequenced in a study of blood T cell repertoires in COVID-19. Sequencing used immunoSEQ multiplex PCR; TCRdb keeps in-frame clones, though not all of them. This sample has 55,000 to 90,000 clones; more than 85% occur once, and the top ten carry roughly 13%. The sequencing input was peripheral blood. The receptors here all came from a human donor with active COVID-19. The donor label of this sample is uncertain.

The CDR3 protein is CASSIGTLGGTGELFF. CDR3 nucleotides: TGTGCCAGTAGTATAGGAACGCTCGGGGGAACCGGGGAGCTGTTTTTT. This rearrangement joins TRBV19 to TRBJ2-2; possibly TRBD2 for D (6 bases). From germline, CDR1 is LNHDA and CDR2 SQIVND (reference sequence). The CDR3 contains 16 residues. Trimming cost V 1 base and J 5 bases, with 14 bases left between them.

The CDR3 region has the DNA TGTGCCAGCAGCGTTTTAATCGGGCAGGGGGACACTGAAGCTTTCTTT. This codes for CASSVLIGQGDTEAFF. The chain links TRBV9 to TRBJ1-1; TRBD1 matches 7 bases. J gave up 3 bases and V 2 bases, and 10 bases lay outside the gene matches. This CDR3 is 16 amino acids long. Germline CDR1 SGDLS, CDR2 YYNGEE.

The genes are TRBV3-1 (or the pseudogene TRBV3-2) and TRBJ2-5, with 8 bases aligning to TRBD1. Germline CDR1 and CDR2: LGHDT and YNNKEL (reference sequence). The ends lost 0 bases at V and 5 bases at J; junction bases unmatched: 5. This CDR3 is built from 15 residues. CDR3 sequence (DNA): TGTGCCAGCAGCCAAGATGGACAGGGATTGGAGACCCAGTACTTC. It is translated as CASSQDGQGLETQYF.

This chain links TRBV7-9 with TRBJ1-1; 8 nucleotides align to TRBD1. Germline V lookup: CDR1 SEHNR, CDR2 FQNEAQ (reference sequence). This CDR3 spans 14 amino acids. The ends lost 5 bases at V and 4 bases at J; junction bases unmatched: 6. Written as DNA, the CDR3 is TGTGCCAGCAGCCTCGACAGGGGAGGCACTGAAGCTTTCTTT. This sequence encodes CASSLDRGGTEAFF.

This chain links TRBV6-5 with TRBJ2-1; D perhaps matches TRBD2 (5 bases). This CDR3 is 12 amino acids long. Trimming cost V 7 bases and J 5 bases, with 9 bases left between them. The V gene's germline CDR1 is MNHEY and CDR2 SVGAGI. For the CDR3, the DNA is TGTGCCAGCATCGGGAACGACAATGAGCAGTTCTTC. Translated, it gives CASIGNDNEQFF.

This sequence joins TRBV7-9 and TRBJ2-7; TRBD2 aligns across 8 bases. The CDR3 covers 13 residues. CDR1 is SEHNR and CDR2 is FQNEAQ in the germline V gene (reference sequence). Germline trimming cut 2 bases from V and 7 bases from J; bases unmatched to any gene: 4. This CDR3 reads CASSLNPGGEQYF. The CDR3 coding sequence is TGTGCCAGCAGCTTAAATCCGGGAGGGGAGCAGTACTTC.

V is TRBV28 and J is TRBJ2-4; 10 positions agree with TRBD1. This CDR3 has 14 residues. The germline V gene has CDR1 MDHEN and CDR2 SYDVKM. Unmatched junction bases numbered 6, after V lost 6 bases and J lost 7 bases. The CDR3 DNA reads TGTGCCAGCAGCCCCGCGGGACAGGGGAACATTCAGTACTTC. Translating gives CASSPAGQGNIQYF.

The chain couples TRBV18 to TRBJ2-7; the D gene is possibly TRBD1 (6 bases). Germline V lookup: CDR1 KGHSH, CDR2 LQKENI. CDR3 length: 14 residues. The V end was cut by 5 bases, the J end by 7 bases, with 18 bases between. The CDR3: CASSSWTDQGEQYF. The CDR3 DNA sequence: TGTGCCAGCTCATCGTGGACAGACCAAGGGGAGCAGTACTTC.